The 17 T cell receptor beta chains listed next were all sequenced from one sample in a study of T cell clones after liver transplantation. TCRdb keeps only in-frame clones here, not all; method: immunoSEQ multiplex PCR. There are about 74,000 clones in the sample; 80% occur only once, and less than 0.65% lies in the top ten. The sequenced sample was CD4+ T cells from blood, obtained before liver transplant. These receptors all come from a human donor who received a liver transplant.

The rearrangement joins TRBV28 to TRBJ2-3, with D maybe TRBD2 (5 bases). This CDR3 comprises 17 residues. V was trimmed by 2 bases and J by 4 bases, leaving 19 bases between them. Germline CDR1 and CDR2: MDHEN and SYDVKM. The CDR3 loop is CASSLRISRLAADTQYF. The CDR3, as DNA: TGTGCCAGCAGTTTAAGAATAAGCCGCCTAGCAGCAGATACGCAGTATTTT.

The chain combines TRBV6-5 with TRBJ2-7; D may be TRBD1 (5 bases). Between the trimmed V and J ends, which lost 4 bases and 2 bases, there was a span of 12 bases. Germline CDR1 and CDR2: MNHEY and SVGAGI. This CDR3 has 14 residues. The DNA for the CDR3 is TGTGCCAGCAGTTTGACAGTCTATGCCTACGAGCAGTACTTC. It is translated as CASSLTVYAYEQYF.

The CDR3: CARSPHRDGSYEQYF. CDR3 nucleotide sequence: TGTGCCAGAAGCCCCCATCGGGACGGGAGCTACGAGCAGTACTTC. This sequence joins TRBV5-4 and TRBJ2-7; D may be TRBD2 (6 bases). The length of the CDR3 is 15 residues. Trimming shortened V by 8 bases and J by 3 bases, and 21 bases separated the two germline ends. Germline V gene data show CDR1 as SGHNT and CDR2 as YYREEE (reference sequence).

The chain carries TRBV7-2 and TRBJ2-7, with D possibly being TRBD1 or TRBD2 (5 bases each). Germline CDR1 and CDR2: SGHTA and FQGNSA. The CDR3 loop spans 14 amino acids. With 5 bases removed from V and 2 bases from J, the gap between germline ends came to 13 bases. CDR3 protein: CASSRPGRTYEQYF. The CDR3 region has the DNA TGTGCCAGCAGCCGCCCGGGACGGACCTACGAGCAGTACTTC.

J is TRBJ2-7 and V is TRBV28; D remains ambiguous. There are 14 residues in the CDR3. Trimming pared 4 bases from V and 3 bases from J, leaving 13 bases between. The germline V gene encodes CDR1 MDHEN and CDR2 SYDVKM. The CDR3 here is CASSSSSALYEQYF. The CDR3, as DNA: TGTGCCAGCAGTTCCTCGAGCGCACTCTACGAGCAGTACTTC.

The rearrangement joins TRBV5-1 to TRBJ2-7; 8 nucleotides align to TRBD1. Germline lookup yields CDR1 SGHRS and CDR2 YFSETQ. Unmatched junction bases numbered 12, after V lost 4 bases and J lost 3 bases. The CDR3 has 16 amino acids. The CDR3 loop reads CASSLNSGGISYEQYF. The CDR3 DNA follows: TGCGCCAGCAGCCTCAACTCAGGGGGCATTAGCTACGAGCAGTACTTC. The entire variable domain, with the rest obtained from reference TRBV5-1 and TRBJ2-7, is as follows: KAGVTQTPRYLIKTRGQQVTLSCSPISGHRSVSWYQQTPGQGLQFLFEYFSETQRNKGNFPGRFSGRQFSNSRSEMNVSTLELGDSALYLCASSLNSGGISYEQYFGPGTRLTVT.

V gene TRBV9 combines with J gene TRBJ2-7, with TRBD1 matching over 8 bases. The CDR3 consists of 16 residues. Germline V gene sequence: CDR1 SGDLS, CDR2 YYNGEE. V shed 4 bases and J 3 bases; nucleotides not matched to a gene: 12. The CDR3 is CASSPNGQGFFYEQYF. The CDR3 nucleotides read TGTGCCAGCAGCCCGAACGGACAGGGTTTTTTCTACGAGCAGTACTTC. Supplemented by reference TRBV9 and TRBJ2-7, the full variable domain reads DSGVTQTPKHLITATGQRVTLRCSPRSGDLSVYWYQQSLDQGLQFLIQYYNGEERAKGNILERFSAQQFPDLHSELNLSSLELGDSALYFCASSPNGQGFFYEQYFGPGTRLTVT.

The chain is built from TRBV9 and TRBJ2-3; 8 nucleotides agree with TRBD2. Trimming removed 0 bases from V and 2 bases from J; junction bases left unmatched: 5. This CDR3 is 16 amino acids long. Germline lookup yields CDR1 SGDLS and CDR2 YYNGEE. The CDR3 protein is CASSVVSGSFTDTQYF. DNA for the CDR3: TGTGCCAGCAGCGTAGTAAGCGGGAGCTTCACAGATACGCAGTATTTT.

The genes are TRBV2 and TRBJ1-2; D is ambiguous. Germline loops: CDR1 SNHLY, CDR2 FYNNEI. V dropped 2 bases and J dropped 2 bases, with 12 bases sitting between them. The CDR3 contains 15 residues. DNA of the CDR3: TGTGCCAGCAGTGAACATGCTTTGAAGAACTATGGCTACACCTTC. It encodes CASSEHALKNYGYTF. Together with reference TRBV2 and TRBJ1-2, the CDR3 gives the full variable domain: EPEVTQTPSHQVTQMGQEVILRCVPISNHLYFYWYRQILGQKVEFLVSFYNNEISEKSEIFDDQFSVERPDGSNFTLKIRSTKLEDSAMYFCASSEHALKNYGYTFGSGTRLTVV.

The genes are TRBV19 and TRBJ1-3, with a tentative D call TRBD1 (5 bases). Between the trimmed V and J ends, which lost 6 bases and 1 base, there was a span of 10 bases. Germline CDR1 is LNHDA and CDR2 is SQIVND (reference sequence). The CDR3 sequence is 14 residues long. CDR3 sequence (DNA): TGTGCCAGTAGGTTCAGGGAATCTGGAAACACCATATATTTT. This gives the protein CASRFRESGNTIYF.

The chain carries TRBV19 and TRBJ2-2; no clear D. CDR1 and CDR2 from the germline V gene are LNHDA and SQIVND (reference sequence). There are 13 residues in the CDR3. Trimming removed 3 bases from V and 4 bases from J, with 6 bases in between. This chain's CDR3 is CASSMSFTGELFF. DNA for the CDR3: TGTGCCAGTAGTATGAGTTTCACCGGGGAGCTGTTTTTT.

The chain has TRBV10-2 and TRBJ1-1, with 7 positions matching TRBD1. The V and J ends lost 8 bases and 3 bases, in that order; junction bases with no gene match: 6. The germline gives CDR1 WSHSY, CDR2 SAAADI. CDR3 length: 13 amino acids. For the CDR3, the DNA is TGCGCCAGCGCTACAGGGGCAGACACTGAAGCTTTCTTT. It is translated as CASATGADTEAFF.

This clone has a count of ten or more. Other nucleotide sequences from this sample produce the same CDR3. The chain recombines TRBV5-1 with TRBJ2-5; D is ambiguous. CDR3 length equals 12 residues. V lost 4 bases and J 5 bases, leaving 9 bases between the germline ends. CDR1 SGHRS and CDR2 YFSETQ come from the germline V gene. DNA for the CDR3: TGCGCCAGCAGCCCCGAAGGGGAGACCCAGTACTTC. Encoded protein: CASSPEGETQYF.

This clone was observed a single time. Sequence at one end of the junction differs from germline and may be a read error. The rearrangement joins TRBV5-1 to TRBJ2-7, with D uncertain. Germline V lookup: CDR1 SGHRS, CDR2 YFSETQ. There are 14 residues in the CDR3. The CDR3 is CASRLGESSYEQYF. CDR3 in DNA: TGCGCCAGCAGGTTGGGTGAGAGCTCCTACGAGCAGTACTTC. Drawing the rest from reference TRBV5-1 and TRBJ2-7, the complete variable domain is KAGVTQTPRYLIKTRGQQVTLSCSPISGHRSVSWYQQTPGQGLQFLFEYFSETQRNKGNFPGRFSGRQFSNSRSEMNVSTLELGDSALYLCASRLGESSYEQYFGPGTRLTVT.

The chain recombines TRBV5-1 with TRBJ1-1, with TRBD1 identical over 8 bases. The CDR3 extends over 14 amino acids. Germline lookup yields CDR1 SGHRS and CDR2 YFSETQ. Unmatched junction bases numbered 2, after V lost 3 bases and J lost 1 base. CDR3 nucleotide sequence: TGCGCCAGCAGCTCGGACAGGGCGAACACTGAAGCTTTCTTT. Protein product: CASSSDRANTEAFF.

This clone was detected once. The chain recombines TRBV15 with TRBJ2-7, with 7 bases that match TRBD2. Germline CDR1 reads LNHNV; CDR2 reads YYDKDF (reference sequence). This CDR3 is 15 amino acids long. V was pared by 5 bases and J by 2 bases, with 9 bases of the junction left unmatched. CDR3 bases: TGTGCCACCAGCCGCCCTGGGAGGGGAACCTACGAGCAGTACTTC. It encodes CATSRPGRGTYEQYF.

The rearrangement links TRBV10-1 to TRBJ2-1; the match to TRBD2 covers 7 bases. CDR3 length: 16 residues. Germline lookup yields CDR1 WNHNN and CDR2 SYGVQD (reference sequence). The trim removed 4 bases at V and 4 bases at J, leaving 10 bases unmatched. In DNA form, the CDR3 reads TGCGCCAGCAGTGGAGGCCGACTAGCTTCGTACAATGAGCAGTTCTTC. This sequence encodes CASSGGRLASYNEQFF.